The 9 T cell receptor beta chains presented below share a single source sample, sequenced in a study of cytomegalovirus exposure and HLA in healthy donors (dated by TCRdb to 2017 to 2019). Library prep was done by the immunoSEQ multiplex PCR assay. The multiplex PCR relied on a mix of 60 forward primers for TCR Vbeta segments and 13 reverse primers for TCR Jbeta segments. In TCRdb, the immuneACCESS table is reduced to in-frame sequences with V and J assigned. These tables do not hold every clone; where another copy was compared, an unresolved V gene accounts for under half, and the others remain unexplained. A total of about 93,000 clones appear in this sample, roughly four fifths of them only once. The ten largest clonotypes hold 0.57% of the sample. Sequencing used PBMCs. These TCRs come from a man aged 30-40 years in good health and CMV-seronegative.

The V and J genes are TRBV7-2 and TRBJ1-3; D is unclear. The V gene lost 1 base and the J gene lost 0 bases, with 7 bases spanning the gap. The CDR3 is 15 amino acids. Germline values: CDR1 SGHTA, CDR2 FQGNSA. The CDR3 nucleotides are TGTGCCAGCAGCTTAGGGCAGATCTCTGGAAACACCATATATTTT. It yields the protein CASSLGQISGNTIYF.

This chain uses TRBV27 with TRBJ1-1; D is unresolved. Germline-derived CDR1 and CDR2 are MNHEY and SMNVEV (reference sequence). The ends were cut back, 4 bases at V and 3 bases at J, with 3 bases in the middle. CDR3 length: 11 residues. CDR3 sequence reads: CASSSYTEAFF. The CDR3 DNA is TGTGCCAGCAGTTCATACACTGAAGCTTTCTTT.

The V gene is TRBV14, the J gene TRBJ2-1, with D perhaps matching TRBD1 (6 bases). Germline lookup yields CDR1 SGHDN and CDR2 FVKESK. Trimming took off 0 bases at V and 5 bases at J, with 17 bases between the two ends. The CDR3 sequence is 17 residues long. The CDR3 sequence is CASSQDLGLGTNNEQFF. The CDR3 DNA reads TGTGCCAGCAGCCAAGATCTCGGGCTAGGGACAAACAATGAGCAGTTCTTC. Looking up the rest from reference TRBV14 and TRBJ2-1 gives the full variable domain: EAGVTQFPSHSVIEKGQTVTLRCDPISGHDNLYWYRRVMGKEIKFLLHFVKESKQDESGMPNNRFLAERTGGTYSTLKVQPAELEDSGVYFCASSQDLGLGTNNEQFFGPGTRLTVL.

This clone was seen a few times. The chain employs TRBV4-3 and TRBJ2-1, with TRBD2 identical over 8 bases. Germline values: CDR1 LGHNA, CDR2 YSLEER. Germline trimming cut 0 bases from V and 4 bases from J; bases unmatched to any gene: 5. The CDR3 has 16 amino acids. This CDR3 reads CASSQDTSGRYNEQFF. Written as DNA, the CDR3 is TGCGCCAGCAGCCAAGACACTAGCGGAAGATACAATGAGCAGTTCTTC.

Only a few counts were recorded for this clone. CDR3 amino acids: CASSLVATEAFF. CDR3 bases: TGTGCCAGCAGCTTGGTGGCCACTGAAGCTTTCTTT. The rearrangement uses TRBV5-4 and TRBJ1-1, with D hard to call. V lost 0 bases, J lost 4 bases, and 4 bases lay in between. Per the germline V gene, CDR1 is SGHNT and CDR2 is YYREEE (reference sequence). This CDR3 comprises 12 residues.

Comment on this clone: This sample also contains other DNA sequences that code for the same CDR3. The V call is TRBV29-1, the J call TRBJ2-3; D is ambiguous. Per germline, CDR1 SQVTM and CDR2 ANQGSEA. Trimming took 0 bases from V and 4 from J, leaving 11 bases between them. This CDR3 has 14 amino acids. The CDR3 sequence is CSVEETRIADTQYF. The CDR3 DNA reads TGCAGCGTTGAAGAAACGCGAATCGCAGATACGCAGTATTTT.

This clone was counted only a few times. V usage is TRBV28 and J usage is TRBJ2-1, with TRBD2 identical over 11 bases. The CDR3 is 15 residues long. With V trimmed by 6 bases and J by 3 bases, 4 bases remained unmatched. Germline V CDR1 and CDR2: MDHEN, SYDVKM. The CDR3 sequence is CASSRSGRGYNEQFF. The CDR3 DNA sequence: TGTGCCAGCAGCCGTAGCGGGAGGGGCTACAATGAGCAGTTCTTC.

The chain couples TRBV2 to TRBJ1-4; 10 bases line up with TRBD1. This CDR3 contains 15 residues. Germline assignment: CDR1 SNHLY and CDR2 FYNNEI. The chain's CDR3 is CATKWGTGVEEKLFF. CDR3 in DNA: TGTGCTACCAAATGGGGGACAGGGGTGGAGGAAAAACTGTTTTTT.

The J gene is TRBJ1-1, the V gene TRBV11-2; 7 bases map to TRBD1. This CDR3 is 15 amino acids long. Germline loops: CDR1 SGHAT, CDR2 FQNNGV. J gave up 3 bases and V 2 bases, and 6 bases lay outside the gene matches. CDR3 amino acids: CASSLKTGVHTEAFF. In DNA form, the CDR3 reads TGTGCCAGCAGCTTAAAAACAGGGGTTCACACTGAAGCTTTCTTT.